The clone carrying this TCR beta chain occurred many times. Everyone who donated was a Caucasian adult who lived in Nashville, Tennessee. The V and J ends lost 2 bases and 11 bases respectively, with 21 bases between them. The CDR3 spans 15 residues. Germline CDR1 reads MNHEY; CDR2 reads SVGAGI. These data are taken from a study of shared clonotypes between healthy human individuals. Produced via immunoSEQ multiplex PCR; TCRdb's table is partial and in-frame only. The sample consists of 450,000 to 500,000 clones, roughly 80% of them appearing once. This TCR came from a woman aged 40 to 50 in good health. Some clones in this sample may be carry-over from other donors' samples. Sequenced input: PBMCs. J is TRBJ1-1 and V is TRBV6-5; possibly TRBD1 for D (6 bases). CDR3 bases: TGTGCCAGCAGTTACCAGATTCAGGGGACGCTAAACGCTTTCTTT. It encodes CASSYQIQGTLNAFF.